The sequence of this T cell receptor (beta chain) was determined in a study of T cells after yellow fever vaccination. Study-level results: Clones that expanded after primary vaccination mostly reappeared after the booster (around 96% CD4, roughly 90% CD8).

Looked up from germline, CDR1 is MNHEY and CDR2 is SVGEGT. The V and J ends lost 5 bases and 8 bases, in that order; junction bases with no gene match: 6. The CDR3 length is 15 residues. This clonotype was detected many times. Antigen: not known. TCRdb re-called the 5' RACE reads through MiXCR, storing one row per CDR3 protein. The sample has roughly 99,000 distinct CDR3 sequences; approximately 5.5% are singletons. The sequence came from a man between 18 and 35 years old who received the YFV17D yellow fever vaccine. The specimen comprised CD8+ T cells sorted from PBMCs, sampled 10 days after the yellow fever booster vaccination. This chain uses TRBV6-2 or TRBV6-3 with TRBJ2-4; 13 nucleotides match TRBD2. CDR3 nucleotides: TGTGCCAGCAGTGGGACTAGCGGGGAAGGGGACATTCAGTACTTC. Its protein product is CASSGTSGEGDIQYF.